This passage covers 13 T cell receptor beta chains from one sample sequenced in a study of post-analysis software for immune sequencing data. Built from TCR beta cDNA, the libraries had unique molecular identifiers in them. TCRdb reanalysed the PCR reads using MiXCR and keeps one entry per CDR3 protein. The profile shows 400,000 to 500,000 distinct CDR3 sequences, about 40% of them singletons. No antigens are known for them. Study conclusions and caveats: Patients had higher frequencies than controls of about 5 TRBV segments, including TRBV5-6, TRBV5-1 and TRBV20-1.

Material for sequencing was blood. These receptors came from a girl aged 2-10 years with multiple sclerosis.

The chain employs TRBV6-5 and TRBJ2-7, with a tentative D call TRBD1 (6 bases). The CDR3 is made up of 16 amino acids. Germline CDR1 MNHEY, CDR2 SVGAGI. Trimming stripped 6 bases from V and 2 bases from J, with 20 bases between. The CDR3 protein is CASRYAPPGAAYEQYF. The CDR3 DNA is TGTGCCAGCAGGTACGCGCCCCCAGGGGCGGCCTACGAGCAGTACTTC.

The CDR3 region is CASSGGGVTSDTQYF. In DNA, the CDR3 is TGTGCCAGCAGCGGGGGGGGGGTTACCTCAGATACGCAGTATTTT. J is TRBJ2-3 and V is TRBV7-2; 7 positions agree with TRBD2. Germline CDR1 is SGHTA and CDR2 is FQGNSA. Trimming removed 5 bases from V and 4 bases from J; junction bases left unmatched: 9. The CDR3 totals 15 residues.

The rearrangement links TRBV29-1 to TRBJ2-1, with D tentatively TRBD1 (6 bases). The CDR3 has 13 residues. Germline-derived CDR1 and CDR2 are SQVTM and ANQGSEA. The CDR3 region is CTSRGGRYNEQFF. The CDR3 DNA follows: TGCACCTCAAGAGGGGGACGATACAATGAGCAGTTCTTC.

This chain uses TRBV4-3 with TRBJ1-2; D unclear. The CDR3 extends over 14 amino acids. The germline V and J ends were trimmed by 0 bases and 1 base, with 6 bases remaining between them. The V gene's germline CDR1 is LGHNA and CDR2 YSLEER. The CDR3 here is CASSQDEGNYGYTF. The CDR3 DNA reads TGCGCCAGCAGCCAAGATGAGGGTAACTATGGCTACACCTTC.

The chain carries TRBV7-2 and TRBJ2-7; D gene uncertain. This CDR3 comprises 14 residues. CDR1 and CDR2 from the germline V gene are SGHTA and FQGNSA. V was trimmed by 3 bases and J by 5 bases, leaving 14 bases between them. CDR3 bases: TGTGCCAGCAGCTTTGAACAGACCTTGGACGAGCAGTACTTC. It encodes CASSFEQTLDEQYF.

The chain uses TRBV11-2 and TRBJ2-3, with 8 bases aligning to TRBD1. Germline CDR1 SGHAT, CDR2 FQNNGV. The CDR3 length is 19 residues. J lost 3 bases, V lost 5 bases, and 19 bases had no gene match. CDR3 residues: CASSTLPRGLPRSTDTQYF. For the CDR3, the DNA is TGTGCCAGCAGCACCCTTCCCAGGGGGCTCCCCCGGAGTACAGATACGCAGTATTTT.

The J gene is TRBJ2-1, the V gene TRBV24-1; no definite D call. The J call may not be correct, given that the DNA end is closer to TRBJ2-7. The germline V gene has CDR1 KGHDR and CDR2 SFDVKD. CDR3 length equals 17 residues. Written as DNA, the CDR3 is TGTGCCACCAGTGATTCGACCTACGGTAGCTCCTACAATGAGCAGTACTTC. This gives the protein CATSDSTYGSSYNEQYF.

The genes are TRBV7-8 and TRBJ2-7; the match to TRBD2 covers 8 bases. Germline CDR1 is SGHVS and CDR2 is FQNEAQ. The CDR3 extends over 18 amino acids. The V gene end was trimmed by 5 bases and the J gene end by 6 bases; junction bases not matched to a gene: 21. The CDR3: CASSVNEGLAGLLIEQYF. The CDR3, as DNA: TGTGCCAGCAGCGTAAACGAGGGGCTAGCGGGCCTGCTGATCGAGCAGTACTTC.

A few counts support this clonotype. This chain links TRBV25-1 with TRBJ2-1, with D perhaps given as TRBD1 or TRBD2 (5 bases each). Germline CDR1 and CDR2: MGHDK and SYGVNS. The CDR3 has 15 residues. Trimming cost V 5 bases and J 0 bases, with 11 bases left between them. The CDR3, as DNA: TGTGCCAGCAGTCGGGGCACGAGCTCCTACAATGAGCAGTTCTTC. Encoded protein: CASSRGTSSYNEQFF.

The gene calls are TRBV3-1 and TRBJ2-3, with D perhaps matching TRBD2 (5 bases). V gave up 6 bases and J gave up 5 bases, with 15 bases separating them. The CDR3 totals 14 residues. Germline V gene sequence: CDR1 LGHDT, CDR2 YNNKEL (reference sequence). The CDR3 sequence: CASRGWEYQDTQYF. DNA of the CDR3: TGTGCCAGCAGGGGGTGGGAGTATCAAGATACGCAGTATTTT.

This clonotype showed up just a few times. The rearrangement links TRBV5-1 to TRBJ1-2; weak D call: TRBD1 (5 bases). The CDR3 is made up of 13 amino acids. Between the trimmed V and J ends, which lost 6 bases and 4 bases, there was a span of 13 bases. Germline lookup yields CDR1 SGHRS and CDR2 YFSETQ. The CDR3 coding sequence is TGCGCCAGCATGGCAGGGAGAAGCTATGGCTACACCTTC. This encodes CASMAGRSYGYTF.

This clonotype came up a few times. The chain couples TRBV4-2 to TRBJ2-3, with TRBD2 matching over 8 bases. From germline, CDR1 is LGHNA and CDR2 YNFKEQ. This CDR3 is 16 amino acids long. V gave up 1 base and J gave up 4 bases; unmatched junction bases: 7. CDR3 region: CASSQADREGPDTQYF. CDR3 in DNA: TGTGCCAGCAGCCAAGCGGATCGGGAGGGCCCAGATACGCAGTATTTT.

This clonotype has only a few counts. CDR3 DNA sequence: TGTGCCACCAGCAGAGATTGGAGCACCCAGGAGACCCAGTACTTC. It encodes CATSRDWSTQETQYF. The chain links TRBV15 to TRBJ2-5; D uncertain. Germline V CDR1 and CDR2: LNHNV, YYDKDF (reference sequence). CDR3 length: 15 residues. Trimming removed 0 bases at V and 5 bases at J, with 13 bases between.